What follows are 21 T cell receptor beta chains derived from one specimen sequenced in a study of cytomegalovirus exposure and HLA in healthy donors. The method was immunoSEQ multiplex PCR; TCRdb's version includes in-frame clones alone and lacks a portion of them. The data hold about 340,000 clones, with about nine tenths observed a single time. Sequenced input: PBMCs. These receptors all come from a young woman in good health and CMV-seronegative.

The CDR3 region has the DNA TGTGCCAGCATGGAGGACAGGGGGCGAGGCACAGATACGCAGTATTTT. Residues: CASMEDRGRGTDTQYF. The chain uses TRBV7-2 and TRBJ2-3; TRBD1 matches at 11 bases. The CDR3 runs to 16 residues. J gave up 1 base and V 7 bases, and 7 bases lay outside the gene matches. The germline CDR1 and CDR2 sequences are SGHTA and FQGNSA.

This chain connects TRBV28 to TRBJ2-3; 9 nucleotides line up with TRBD2. Germline V lookup: CDR1 MDHEN, CDR2 SYDVKM. This CDR3 is built from 17 residues. The J segment lost 1 base and the V segment lost 8 bases, leaving 13 bases of the junction unmatched. Here the CDR3 reads CASGNPVAGAGTDTQYF. The CDR3 DNA sequence: TGTGCCAGCGGAAACCCCGTAGCGGGAGCGGGCACAGATACGCAGTATTTT.

This CDR3 is CASSPDRGGYEQYF. The CDR3 DNA is TGTGCCAGCTCACCCGACAGGGGGGGGTACGAGCAGTACTTC. The V and J genes are TRBV18 and TRBJ2-7; 9 bases map to TRBD1. The germline gives CDR1 KGHSH, CDR2 LQKENI. J gave up 4 bases and V 3 bases, and 4 bases lay outside the gene matches. The CDR3 totals 14 residues.

Remarks on this clone: The same CDR3 can be traced to other DNA sequences in this sample. CDR3: CASSPGQGGSYEQYF. DNA for the CDR3: TGTGCCAGCAGCCCAGGGCAGGGAGGCTCCTACGAGCAGTACTTC. J is TRBJ2-7 and V is TRBV7-9; D might be TRBD2 (6 bases). From germline, CDR1 is SEHNR and CDR2 FQNEAQ (reference sequence). The CDR3 runs 15 residues. V shed 5 bases and J shed 0 bases, with 14 bases lying between them. Filled out from reference TRBV7-9 and TRBJ2-7, the complete variable domain reads DTGVSQNPRHKITKRGQNVTFRCDPISEHNRLYWYRQTLGQGPEFLTYFQNEAQLEKSRLLSDRFSAERPKGSFSTLEIQRTEQGDSAMYLCASSPGQGGSYEQYFGPGTRLTVT.

V gene TRBV5-1 combines with J gene TRBJ2-7; the D is unclear. The V and J ends lost 5 bases and 5 bases respectively, with 8 bases between them. The V gene's germline CDR1 is SGHRS and CDR2 YFSETQ. The CDR3 spans 11 residues. Here the CDR3 reads CASRYRDEQYF. CDR3 nucleotide sequence: TGCGCCAGCAGATACCGCGACGAGCAGTACTTC.

V and J are TRBV6-5 and TRBJ2-3; 8 positions agree with TRBD2. The length of the CDR3 is 15 residues. V lost 4 bases, J lost 1 base, and 4 bases stayed unmatched. Germline CDR1 and CDR2: MNHEY and SVGAGI. CDR3 DNA: TGTGCCAGCAGTTCCCCGGGAGGGGGCACAGATACGCAGTATTTT. As protein: CASSSPGGGTDTQYF.

The chain is built from TRBV27 and TRBJ2-7, with D maybe TRBD2 (6 bases). With 2 bases removed from V and 3 bases from J, the gap between germline ends came to 8 bases. There are 13 residues in the CDR3. Germline V gives CDR1 MNHEY, CDR2 SMNVEV (reference sequence). For the CDR3, the DNA is TGTGCCAGCAGTTTAGGAGGGTTCTACGAGCAGTACTTC. This gives the protein CASSLGGFYEQYF.

J is TRBJ1-5 and V is TRBV18; possibly TRBD1 for D (6 bases). Germline-derived CDR1 and CDR2 are KGHSH and LQKENI. The CDR3 is 16 residues long. Trimming shortened V by 3 bases and J by 3 bases, and 15 bases separated the two germline ends. CDR3: CASSPQGGGLNQPQHF. Here the CDR3 DNA reads TGTGCCAGCTCACCCCAAGGGGGGGGCCTCAATCAGCCCCAGCATTTT.

The rearrangement uses TRBV25-1 and TRBJ2-7; TRBD1 matches at 7 bases. V trimming: 8 bases; J trimming: 4 bases; junction bases outside the gene matches: 11. The CDR3 contains 14 residues. CDR1 is MGHDK and CDR2 is SYGVNS in the germline V gene. The CDR3, as DNA: TGTGCCAGCGGAATCACCGGGACAGTTTACGAGCAGTACTTC. Translating gives CASGITGTVYEQYF.

The chain carries TRBV5-6 and TRBJ2-3; 8 nucleotides line up with TRBD1. The CDR3 has 14 residues. The V and J ends lost 3 bases and 6 bases, in that order; junction bases with no gene match: 6. Germline CDR1 and CDR2: SGHDT and YYEEEE. The chain's CDR3 is CASSSPTGADTQYF. CDR3 sequence (DNA): TGTGCCAGCAGCTCACCGACAGGGGCCGATACGCAGTATTTT.

The V and J genes are TRBV5-1 and TRBJ2-2; TRBD1 aligns across 9 bases. Germline V CDR1 and CDR2: SGHRS, YFSETQ. The CDR3 runs 16 residues. The ends lost 3 bases at V and 2 bases at J; junction bases unmatched: 5. The CDR3 coding sequence is TGCGCCAGCAGCTCAACAGGGGGCCACAACACCGGGGAGCTGTTTTTT. This codes for CASSSTGGHNTGELFF.

The J gene is TRBJ2-7, the V gene TRBV7-6; TRBD1 agrees at 7 bases. V lost 5 bases, J lost 2 bases, and 12 bases stayed unmatched. CDR1 and CDR2 from the germline V gene are SGHVS and FNYEAQ. The CDR3 sequence is 16 residues long. CDR3 in DNA: TGTGCCAGCAGCGCCTACCACAGGGGCCCCCCCTACGAGCAGTACTTC. It encodes CASSAYHRGPPYEQYF.

This sequence joins TRBV19 and TRBJ1-2; 8 positions agree with TRBD1. Trimming at V came to 5 bases and at J to 4 bases, leaving 3 bases not matched to a gene. The CDR3 contains 13 residues. Germline CDR1 and CDR2: LNHDA and SQIVND (reference sequence). The CDR3 nucleotides are TGTGCCAGTAGTTCAGGACAGGGCTATGGCTACACCTTC. This sequence encodes CASSSGQGYGYTF.

The rearrangement joins TRBV7-3 to TRBJ2-7; TRBD1 aligns across 7 bases. The length of the CDR3 is 15 residues. Germline V lookup: CDR1 SGHTA, CDR2 FQGTGA. V shed 2 bases, J shed 3 bases, and the junction held 7 bases outside the gene matches. CDR3 coding DNA: TGTGCCAGCAGCTTACAGCCTACAGGGGACTACGAGCAGTACTTC. It codes for CASSLQPTGDYEQYF.

The chain combines TRBV28 with TRBJ2-2, with D possibly TRBD2 on 5 matching bases. The CDR3 has 12 amino acids. V lost 7 bases and J lost 6, with 9 bases in between. The V gene's germline CDR1 is MDHEN and CDR2 SYDVKM. CDR3 sequence: CASTPGSGELFF. The DNA for the CDR3 is TGTGCCAGCACCCCGGGGTCCGGGGAGCTGTTTTTT.

The chain carries TRBV19 and TRBJ2-7; 10 positions agree with TRBD1. This CDR3 has 15 amino acids. Unmatched junction bases numbered 9, after V lost 7 bases and J lost 3 bases. The germline gives CDR1 LNHDA, CDR2 SQIVND (reference sequence). The CDR3 here is CASTPTGQGIYEQYF. CDR3 in DNA: TGTGCCAGTACCCCAACGGGACAGGGGATCTACGAGCAGTACTTC.

V is TRBV4-2 and J is TRBJ2-1; the match to TRBD2 covers 7 bases. CDR1 and CDR2 from the germline V gene are LGHNA and YNFKEQ. Trimming at V came to 4 bases and at J to 5 bases, leaving 8 bases not matched to a gene. This CDR3 has 15 amino acids. CDR3 sequence (DNA): TGTGCCAGCAGCCCGACTAGCCGAGGCAACAATGAGCAGTTCTTC. This codes for CASSPTSRGNNEQFF.

The chain's CDR3 is CASSSGTSQETQYF. The DNA for the CDR3 is TGTGCCAGCAGCTCCGGGACTAGTCAAGAGACCCAGTACTTC. The chain carries TRBV7-2 and TRBJ2-5, with TRBD2 identical over 8 bases. This CDR3 spans 14 amino acids. Germline V gene sequence: CDR1 SGHTA, CDR2 FQGNSA. Unmatched junction bases numbered 3, after V lost 4 bases and J lost 2 bases.

V usage is TRBV4-3 and J usage is TRBJ2-3; possible D gene TRBD2, 6 bases. Germline V gives CDR1 LGHNA, CDR2 YSLEER. V lost 4 bases to trimming and J lost 8 bases, with 25 bases between them. The CDR3 spans 17 residues. The CDR3 loop reads CASSLSGGIFGRGTQYF. The CDR3 nucleotides read TGCGCCAGCAGCCTGTCCGGCGGGATTTTCGGGCGGGGTACGCAGTATTTT.

The chain couples TRBV29-1 to TRBJ2-1; D might be TRBD2 (6 bases). The CDR3 extends over 16 amino acids. Trimming removed 7 bases from V and 6 bases from J, with 25 bases in between. CDR1 SQVTM and CDR2 ANQGSEA come from the germline V gene. The CDR3 here is CSAQLPSGQPGNEQFF. Here the CDR3 DNA reads TGCAGCGCCCAACTACCGAGCGGGCAGCCTGGCAATGAGCAGTTCTTC.

The rearrangement joins TRBV18 to TRBJ1-1, with 8 bases fitting TRBD1. J gave up 6 bases and V 4 bases, and 13 bases lay outside the gene matches. CDR1 and CDR2 from the germline V gene are KGHSH and LQKENI. The CDR3 runs 16 residues. The CDR3 bases are TGTGCCAGCTCACTGAGACCGGGACAGGACAACCCTGAAGCTTTCTTT. Its translation is CASSLRPGQDNPEAFF.